The 5 T cell receptor beta chains below all came from one sample that was sequenced in a study of cytomegalovirus exposure and HLA in healthy donors. It was with 60 Vbeta and 13 Jbeta primers that the PCR ran. Assay used: immunoSEQ multiplex PCR; TCRdb lists only in-frame clones, some missing. The sample table sets out under 90,000 clones. Input material: PBMCs. These receptors all stem from a man between 45 and 60 years old in good health and CMV-seropositive.

V gene TRBV6-1 combines with J gene TRBJ2-7, with D hard to call. The CDR3 is made up of 14 amino acids. V was cut by 6 bases and J by 3 bases, with 15 bases left in between. Germline V gene lookup returns CDR1 MNHNS and CDR2 SASEGT. The CDR3 DNA sequence: TGTGCCAGCAGCCAAAGGCAGAACTACTACGAGCAGTACTTC. Its translation: CASSQRQNYYEQYF.

J is TRBJ1-1 and V is TRBV18; D not resolved. Per germline, CDR1 KGHSH and CDR2 LQKENI. The CDR3 length is 18 residues. The V and J ends lost 3 bases and 1 base respectively, with 21 bases between them. CDR3 amino acids: CASSPLQRTGWRNTEAFF. CDR3 sequence (DNA): TGTGCCAGCTCACCGCTTCAGCGTACGGGGTGGAGGAACACTGAAGCTTTCTTT.

The chain employs TRBV7-8 and TRBJ2-3, with a weak D call TRBD2 (5 bases). The CDR3 spans 17 residues. CDR1 and CDR2 (germline): SGHVS, FQNEAQ. Deletions cut 5 bases from V and 0 bases from J, with 18 bases between. CDR3 in amino acids: CASSLKRPSGSTDTQYF. DNA for the CDR3: TGTGCCAGCAGCCTAAAGAGGCCAAGCGGAAGCACAGATACGCAGTATTTT.

The chain joins TRBV11-3 to TRBJ2-1, with 8 bases identical to TRBD2. The germline CDR1 and CDR2 sequences are SGHNT and YENEEA. The junction had 6 bases not matched to a gene; V was cut back by 4 bases and J by 1 base. This CDR3 has 16 amino acids. This CDR3 is CASSSNAGGSYNEQFF. As DNA, the CDR3 is TGTGCCAGCAGCTCCAACGCGGGAGGTTCCTACAATGAGCAGTTCTTC.

The rearrangement joins TRBV14 to TRBJ2-3; 10 bases agree with TRBD2. V was pared by 4 bases and J by 0 bases, with 1 base of the junction left unmatched. CDR3 length equals 15 residues. Germline loops: CDR1 SGHDN, CDR2 FVKESK. The CDR3 sequence: CASSPGLASTDTQYF. CDR3 DNA sequence: TGTGCCAGCAGCCCGGGACTAGCGAGCACAGATACGCAGTATTTT. Supplemented by reference TRBV14 and TRBJ2-3, the full variable domain reads EAGVTQFPSHSVIEKGQTVTLRCDPISGHDNLYWYRRVMGKEIKFLLHFVKESKQDESGMPNNRFLAERTGGTYSTLKVQPAELEDSGVYFCASSPGLASTDTQYFGPGTRLTVL.